This TCR beta chain was profiled in a study of T cell changes during pregnancy in multiple sclerosis (dated by TCRdb to between 2018 and 2021). Background on the whole study: The study looked at changes in the T cell repertoire across pregnancy in women with multiple sclerosis.

The CDR3 spans 14 residues, from the cysteine through the phenylalanine. Of all the DNA, just the CDR3 is kept, 42 bases in frame from base 1. Cut back by 6 bases and 5 bases, the V and J ends lie 19 bases apart. Reading the germline V gene gives CDR1 SQVTM and CDR2 ANQGSEA. With respect to this clone: Its specific antigen is unknown. No base quality information exists; no much larger clone differs at one position.

The protocol used for the library was the immunoSEQ multiplex PCR assay. The source is immuneACCESS, and TCRdb retained only in-frame sequences with V and J called. Part of the clones is not carried over; for the studies checked, unresolved V genes explain less than half of this, and the remainder is unexplained. Counted in this sample were 50,000 to 60,000 clones; around 92% of them appeared once. The ten largest account for around 0.16% of the sample. Recombination joined TRBV29-1 with TRBJ2-5, and perhaps TRBD1 as D gene, on 6 matching bases. The sample was CD4+ T cells from peripheral blood mononuclear cells, taken after pregnancy. This TCR came from a female donor in good health, enrolled as a control in a pregnancy study. The DNA sequence reads TGCAGCGTCGCTTCAGGGGCCCCGTCGGAGACCCAGTACTTC. This gives the protein CSVASGAPSETQYF.